The next 23 T cell receptor beta chains were all read from a single sample in a study of blood T cell repertoires in COVID-19. Assay used: immunoSEQ multiplex PCR; TCRdb lists only in-frame clones, some missing. The sample carries under 200,000 clones, roughly 88% recorded once. Sequencing used peripheral blood. The source of these receptors is a man between 18 and 35 years old with acute or convalescent COVID-19.

The V and J genes are TRBV19 and TRBJ1-5; TRBD1 is a possible D gene (6 bases). Germline-derived CDR1 and CDR2 are LNHDA and SQIVND (reference sequence). This CDR3 spans 13 amino acids. V was pared by 11 bases and J by 4 bases, with 15 bases between. The CDR3 loop is CACAQGLNQPQHF. CDR3 nucleotides: TGTGCCTGCGCACAGGGATTAAATCAGCCCCAGCATTTT. The full variable domain, completed using reference TRBV19 and TRBJ1-5, is DGGITQSPKYLFRKEGQNVTLSCEQNLNHDAMYWYRQDPGQGLRLIYYSQIVNDFQKGDIAEGYSVSREKKESFPLTVTSAQKNPTAFYLCACAQGLNQPQHFGDGTRLSIL.

This clone has a single count. V is TRBV19 and J is TRBJ1-6, with TRBD1 matching over 9 bases. The junction had 9 bases not matched to a gene; V was cut back by 8 bases and J by 7 bases. Germline CDR1 and CDR2: LNHDA and SQIVND (reference sequence). The CDR3 is 15 amino acids. CDR3 sequence reads: CASGVQGAWNSPLHF. DNA for the CDR3: TGTGCCAGTGGCGTACAGGGGGCTTGGAATTCACCCCTCCACTTT.

The V call is TRBV5-4, the J call TRBJ2-7, with 11 bases that match TRBD2. V lost 4 bases and J lost 2; bases outside the gene matches: 5. Germline values: CDR1 SGHNT, CDR2 YYREEE (reference sequence). The CDR3 spans 15 residues. The CDR3 DNA reads TGTGCCAGCAGCGCTAGCGGGGGGTCGACCTACGAGCAGTACTTC. Amino acids: CASSASGGSTYEQYF. The whole variable domain, filled in from reference TRBV5-4 and TRBJ2-7, reads ETGVTQSPTHLIKTRGQQVTLRCSSQSGHNTVSWYQQALGQGPQFIFQYYREEENGRGNFPPRFSGLQFPNYSSELNVNALELDDSALYLCASSASGGSTYEQYFGPGTRLTVT.

The chain carries TRBV4-1 and TRBJ1-2, with 7 bases matching TRBD1. The CDR3 loop spans 15 amino acids. The germline V gene encodes CDR1 MGHRA and CDR2 YSYEKL. J lost 0 bases, V lost 4 bases, and 5 bases had no gene match. The CDR3 nucleotides are TGCGCCAGCAGCCCCCGGACAGGAGCTAACTATGGCTACACCTTC. As protein: CASSPRTGANYGYTF.

The rearrangement uses TRBV27 and TRBJ1-6, with 8 positions matching TRBD1. V shed 8 bases and J 6 bases; nucleotides not matched to a gene: 6. From germline, CDR1 is MNHEY and CDR2 SMNVEV (reference sequence). CDR3 length: 14 amino acids. CDR3 residues: CASRLTGANSPLHF. The CDR3 DNA is TGTGCCAGCCGCCTGACAGGGGCTAATTCACCCCTCCACTTT.

V usage is TRBV2 and J usage is TRBJ2-7, with D perhaps matching TRBD1 (6 bases). Germline V gene data show CDR1 as SNHLY and CDR2 as FYNNEI. CDR3 length equals 13 residues. Trimming removed 4 bases at V and 5 bases at J, with 12 bases between. This chain's CDR3 is CASSVTRGHEQYF. CDR3 in DNA: TGTGCCAGCAGTGTGACCAGGGGCCACGAGCAGTACTTC.

V and J are TRBV11-2 and TRBJ1-2; D is unclear. Germline CDR1 reads SGHAT; CDR2 reads FQNNGV. V lost 7 bases and J 8 bases, leaving 23 bases between the germline ends. The CDR3 extends over 15 amino acids. CDR3 protein: CASTPHIDGPGGYTF. Here the CDR3 DNA reads TGTGCCAGCACCCCGCATATCGATGGGCCGGGGGGCTACACCTTC.

The chain links TRBV6-5 to TRBJ1-2, with unresolved D. Trimming removed 6 bases at V and 1 base at J, with 12 bases between. Germline V gives CDR1 MNHEY, CDR2 SVGAGI. The CDR3 extends over 14 amino acids. CDR3: CASRRASLNYGYTF. CDR3 nucleotides: TGTGCCAGCAGGAGGGCCAGTCTTAACTATGGCTACACCTTC.

CDR3 sequence reads: CASSPRGRDNSPLHF. CDR3 DNA: TGTGCCAGCTCACCACGGGGGCGCGATAATTCACCCCTCCACTTT. The V call is TRBV18, the J call TRBJ1-6, with D possibly being TRBD1 (6 bases). V shed 1 base and J shed 5 bases, with 9 bases lying between them. Germline lookup yields CDR1 KGHSH and CDR2 LQKENI. This CDR3 is built from 15 residues.

The V gene is TRBV6-6, the J gene TRBJ2-5; TRBD1 aligns across 7 bases. V gave up 5 bases and J gave up 0 bases; unmatched junction bases: 18. The germline V gene has CDR1 MNHNY and CDR2 SVGAGI (reference sequence). This CDR3 region has 19 residues. The CDR3 is CASSRMLASLRGNQETQYF. For the CDR3, the DNA is TGTGCCAGCAGTCGTATGCTAGCTTCCCTCAGGGGGAACCAAGAGACCCAGTACTTC.

In its sample, this clone was seen once. DNA of the CDR3: TGTGCCAGCAGTTACGTGGCAGGGGTCACCGGGGAGCTGTTTTTT. Translation gives CASSYVAGVTGELFF. The V gene is TRBV6-5, the J gene TRBJ2-2; the D gene is possibly TRBD1 (6 bases). Trimming removed 2 bases at V and 4 bases at J, with 11 bases between. The CDR3 is 15 residues long. CDR1 and CDR2 from the germline V gene are MNHEY and SVGAGI.

The chain employs TRBV19 and TRBJ1-4; the D gene is possibly TRBD1 (6 bases). The V end was cut by 7 bases, the J end by 10 bases, with 22 bases between. The CDR3 runs 15 residues. Germline values: CDR1 LNHDA, CDR2 SQIVND (reference sequence). The CDR3 is CASKGTGLGTGKLFF. The DNA for the CDR3 is TGTGCCAGTAAGGGAACAGGGCTAGGAACGGGAAAACTGTTTTTT.

DNA of the CDR3: TGTGCCAGCAGAGACCTGGGCCAGCAATATGGCTACACCTTC. Translating gives CASRDLGQQYGYTF. The genes are TRBV6-5 and TRBJ1-2, with unresolved D. This CDR3 has 14 amino acids. Germline lookup yields CDR1 MNHEY and CDR2 SVGAGI. The germline V and J ends were trimmed by 6 bases and 5 bases, with 16 bases remaining between them.

This sequence joins TRBV19 and TRBJ1-2; a weak D match, TRBD1 (6 bases). The length of the CDR3 is 16 residues. The germline V gene encodes CDR1 LNHDA and CDR2 SQIVND (reference sequence). V lost 5 bases and J lost 3, with 19 bases in between. CDR3 region: CASSLGGPTGYYGYTF. The CDR3 DNA sequence: TGTGCCAGTAGTCTTGGGGGCCCAACAGGCTACTATGGCTACACCTTC.

V is TRBV5-1 and J is TRBJ1-1, with D possibly TRBD1 on 5 matching bases. Trimming removed 4 bases from V and 1 base from J, with 8 bases in between. The CDR3 runs to 13 residues. Germline V lookup: CDR1 SGHRS, CDR2 YFSETQ. CDR3 DNA: TGCGCCAGCAGCAACCAGGGGAACACTGAAGCTTTCTTT. Protein product: CASSNQGNTEAFF.

The chain employs TRBV15 and TRBJ2-5; tentative D call: TRBD2 (5 bases). CDR3 size: 16 residues. Between the trimmed V and J ends, which lost 0 bases and 2 bases, there was a span of 13 bases. Germline CDR1 and CDR2: LNHNV and YYDKDF (reference sequence). In nucleotides, the CDR3 is TGTGCCACCAGCAGAGAAACCGTGGGAGATCAAGAGACCCAGTACTTC. Its protein is CATSRETVGDQETQYF.

The chain recombines TRBV6-2 or TRBV6-3 with TRBJ1-6; TRBD1 aligns across 7 bases. After removal of 0 bases from V and 11 bases from J, the junction contained 4 bases not matched to a gene. CDR1 and CDR2 (germline): MNHEY, SVGEGT. The CDR3 has 14 amino acids. The CDR3 sequence is CASSYSRGLTPLHF. The CDR3 bases are TGTGCCAGCAGTTACTCAAGGGGGCTGACACCCCTCCACTTT.

V and J are TRBV14 and TRBJ1-3; D might be TRBD1 (5 bases). The CDR3 consists of 16 residues. Trimming left V 5 bases short and J 7 bases short, with 21 bases between. Per germline, CDR1 SGHDN and CDR2 FVKESK. CDR3 DNA: TGTGCCAGCAGCTCGGTCTGGACACCCCCAGGGAACACCATATATTTT. Amino acid sequence: CASSSVWTPPGNTIYF.

The V call is TRBV5-1, the J call TRBJ1-1; 7 bases map to TRBD1. The trim removed 4 bases at V and 0 bases at J, leaving 9 bases unmatched. Germline CDR1 and CDR2: SGHRS and YFSETQ. This CDR3 contains 16 residues. As DNA, the CDR3 is TGCGCCAGCAGCCAGTCTCCGACAGGGCTGAACACTGAAGCTTTCTTT. Translating it yields CASSQSPTGLNTEAFF.

V usage is TRBV15 and J usage is TRBJ2-1, with 14 bases aligning to TRBD2. Germline V CDR1 and CDR2: LNHNV, YYDKDF (reference sequence). Trimming took 1 base from V and 9 from J; bases not matched to a gene: 11. There are 18 residues in the CDR3. This CDR3 is CATSRGSSGLAGVGEQFF. The CDR3 coding sequence is TGTGCCACCAGCAGAGGTTCTTCGGGACTAGCGGGAGTCGGTGAGCAGTTCTTC.

The chain employs TRBV2 and TRBJ2-7; D might be TRBD1 (5 bases). CDR3 length: 14 amino acids. Deletions cut 5 bases from V and 5 bases from J, with 16 bases between. The germline V gene encodes CDR1 SNHLY and CDR2 FYNNEI. The CDR3 reads CASSSLVGHHEQYF. The DNA for the CDR3 is TGTGCCAGCAGTAGTTTGGTGGGGCACCACGAGCAGTACTTC.

The chain is built from TRBV19 and TRBJ2-1, with 8 bases fitting TRBD1. The V segment lost 3 bases and the J segment 6 bases; nucleotides outside the gene matches: 1. The V gene's germline CDR1 is LNHDA and CDR2 SQIVND (reference sequence). There are 13 residues in the CDR3. CDR3 nucleotide sequence: TGTGCCAGTAGTATCACAGGGGGCAATGAGCAGTTCTTC. Amino acids: CASSITGGNEQFF.

The chain is built from TRBV12-2 and TRBJ1-1; the table gives TRBD1 as D, unverified against the DNA. TRBV12-2 is given as a pseudogene. CDR3 length equals 14 residues. In DNA, the CDR3 is TGTGCAAGTCGCGTCGACAGGGCATTCCCTGAAGCTTTCTTT. The encoded protein is CASRVDRAFPEAFF.